The rows below give T cell receptor beta chains drawn from one sample of a study of T cells in Graves' hyperthyroidism and ophthalmopathy. Each CDR3 protein is one row after TCRdb ran MiXCR on the multiplex PCR reads. Of under 600,000 distinct CDR3 sequences in the sample, about a sixth were seen once. The sequencing input was blood. These receptors were taken from a woman in her thirties or forties with Graves' ophthalmopathy. Both conserved end residues are part of each CDR3. Fields, in order: clone size, D gene, J gene, V gene, CDR3 protein, CDR3 DNA. D genes are given only for firm matches. Clone size is shown for a subset of rows, as once, few, many or a class of expanded clone.

many	-	TRBJ1-5	TRBV20-1	CSARGHNDQPQHF	TGCAGTGCAAGGGGACACAACGATCAGCCCCAGCATTTT
-	-	TRBJ1-2	TRBV19	CATTGTPNYGHTF	TGTGCCACTACCGGGACACCGAACTATGGCCACACCTTC
many	TRBD2	TRBJ2-1	TRBV18	CASSPDGLALGEQFF	TGTGCCAGCTCTCCCGACGGACTAGCCCTGGGTGAGCAGTTCTTC
few	-	TRBJ2-1	TRBV19	CASSITSRNNEQFF	TGTGCCAGTAGTATAACTAGCAGGAACAATGAGCAGTTCTTC
many	TRBD1	TRBJ2-5	TRBV7-3	CASSFGGTGQGETQYF	TGTGCCAGCAGCTTTGGAGGGACAGGGCAAGGAGAGACCCAGTACTTC
many	-	TRBJ1-5	TRBV2	CASRKDLGNQPQHF	TGTGCCAGCAGGAAGGATTTGGGCAATCAGCCCCAGCATTTT
few	-	TRBJ2-7	TRBV18	CASSPSWRVAAYEQYF	TGTGCCAGCTCACCCTCCTGGAGGGTAGCGGCCTACGAGCAGTACTTC
many	-	TRBJ1-1	TRBV3-1	CASSQVGTEAFF	TGTGCCAGCAGCCAAGTCGGCACTGAAGCTTTCTTT
many	-	TRBJ2-5	TRBV7-2	CASSQGPGKTQYF	TGTGCCAGCAGCCAGGGGCCCGGGAAGACCCAGTACTTC
many	TRBD2	TRBJ2-1	TRBV11-1	CASSPTAGGGNEQFF	TGTGCCAGCAGCCCGACAGCGGGGGGGGGCAATGAGCAGTTCTTC
many	TRBD1	TRBJ1-1	TRBV28	CASSSTGTGTTEAFF	TGTGCCAGCAGTTCTACCGGGACAGGTACCACTGAAGCTTTCTTT
-	-	TRBJ1-5	TRBV20-1	CSARGGGVGQPQHF	TGCAGTGCTAGAGGAGGAGGGGTCGGTCAGCCCCAGCATTTT
-	TRBD1	TRBJ2-5	TRBV5-1	CASSQGTGGQETQYF	TGCGCCAGCAGCCAGGGGACAGGGGGCCAAGAGACCCAGTACTTC
many	TRBD1	TRBJ2-3	TRBV20-1	CSAYRGSTDTQYF	TGCAGTGCTTACAGGGGAAGCACAGATACGCAGTATTTT